The rows below give T cell receptor beta chains drawn from one sample of a study of blood T cell repertoires in COVID-19. The table came from immunoSEQ multiplex PCR; TCRdb's copy has only in-frame clones and leaves some out. Of approximately 6,400 clones detected, approximately 90% appear once; the ten largest clones hold 6% to 9%. Sequencing used peripheral blood. These receptors originate from a human donor in a cohort sampled during active COVID-19. Both conserved end residues are part of each CDR3. The order of the fields is V gene, D gene, J gene, clone size, CDR3 DNA, CDR3 protein. The D gene is left open where the match is weak. Only part of the rows carry a size: once, few, many, or a class if the clone is expanded.

V gene: TRBV28; D gene: TRBD2; J gene: TRBJ2-2; clone size: .; CDR3 DNA: TGTGCCAGCAGGAGGACTAGCGGGAGCCGCGGGGAGCTGTTTTTT; CDR3 protein: CASRRTSGSRGELFF
V gene: TRBV6-5; D gene: TRBD1; J gene: TRBJ2-2; clone size: .; CDR3 DNA: TGTGCCAGCAGTTACGCGGGACAGGGTTACGGGGAGCTGTTTTTT; CDR3 protein: CASSYAGQGYGELFF
V gene: TRBV10-3; D gene: .; J gene: TRBJ1-3; clone size: few; CDR3 DNA: TGTGCCATCAGTGAGTCTATCGCGAGCTCTGGAAACACCATATATTTT; CDR3 protein: CAISESIASSGNTIYF
V gene: TRBV6-2/TRBV6-3; D gene: .; J gene: TRBJ2-7; clone size: .; CDR3 DNA: TGTGCCAGCAGTTCCAGGGAGCAGTACTTC; CDR3 protein: CASSSREQYF
V gene: TRBV11-2; D gene: TRBD2; J gene: TRBJ2-1; clone size: .; CDR3 DNA: TGTGCCAGCAGCTTAGATGAGAGACTAGCGAATGAGCAGTTCTTC; CDR3 protein: CASSLDERLANEQFF
V gene: TRBV10-3; D gene: TRBD2; J gene: TRBJ2-2; clone size: .; CDR3 DNA: TGTGCCATCAAAAGCGGGAGGGAATCGATCGGGGAGCTGTTTTTT; CDR3 protein: CAIKSGRESIGELFF
V gene: TRBV29-1; D gene: TRBD1; J gene: TRBJ1-4; clone size: .; CDR3 DNA: TGCAGCGTTTTTCCCGGGACAGGGGGGAATGAAAAACTGTTTTTT; CDR3 protein: CSVFPGTGGNEKLFF
V gene: TRBV7-9; D gene: .; J gene: TRBJ2-7; clone size: .; CDR3 DNA: TGTGCCAGCAGCCTAATCGACGGGGGCTCCTACGAGCAGTACTTC; CDR3 protein: CASSLIDGGSYEQYF
V gene: TRBV6-5; D gene: TRBD2; J gene: TRBJ2-5; clone size: once; CDR3 DNA: TGTGCCAGCAGTACCCTAGCGGGACAGACCCAGTACTTC; CDR3 protein: CASSTLAGQTQYF
V gene: TRBV7-9; D gene: .; J gene: TRBJ1-4; clone size: .; CDR3 DNA: TGTGCCAGCAGCCTGACAGAGTCTAATGAAAAACTGTTTTTT; CDR3 protein: CASSLTESNEKLFF
V gene: TRBV7-6; D gene: TRBD2; J gene: TRBJ2-1; clone size: .; CDR3 DNA: TGTGCCAGCAGCTTCTCTAGCGGGGGGGGACTTAATGAGCAGTTCTTC; CDR3 protein: CASSFSSGGGLNEQFF
V gene: TRBV2; D gene: .; J gene: TRBJ2-1; clone size: once; CDR3 DNA: TGTGCCAGCAGTGATACGGGAAGCTCCTACAATGAGCAGTTCTTC; CDR3 protein: CASSDTGSSYNEQFF
V gene: TRBV14; D gene: TRBD1; J gene: TRBJ2-3; clone size: few; CDR3 DNA: TGTGCCAGCAGCCAAAGGACAGGGGGCACAGATACGCAGTATTTT; CDR3 protein: CASSQRTGGTDTQYF
V gene: TRBV5-4; D gene: TRBD1; J gene: TRBJ2-1; clone size: few; CDR3 DNA: TGTGCCAGCAGCTTTCTAGGACAGGGGGTTTTGGCTGAGCAGTTCTTC; CDR3 protein: CASSFLGQGVLAEQFF
V gene: TRBV20-1; D gene: .; J gene: TRBJ2-3; clone size: .; CDR3 DNA: TGCAGTGCTAGTTGGGAGGCGTCACCCCCAGATACGCAGTATTTT; CDR3 protein: CSASWEASPPDTQYF
V gene: TRBV28; D gene: TRBD2; J gene: TRBJ2-3; clone size: .; CDR3 DNA: TGTGCCAGCAGTTTGGGTGGCGGGAGGGGAACAGATACGCAGTATTTT; CDR3 protein: CASSLGGGRGTDTQYF
V gene: TRBV4-3; D gene: .; J gene: TRBJ1-5; clone size: .; CDR3 DNA: TGCGCCAGCAGCCGTATCAGGGGAGACAATCAGCCCCAGCATTTT; CDR3 protein: CASSRIRGDNQPQHF
V gene: TRBV28; D gene: TRBD1; J gene: TRBJ2-7; clone size: .; CDR3 DNA: TGTGCCAGCAGCCTAACGGACAGGGGGCAAAAAGAGCAGTACTTC; CDR3 protein: CASSLTDRGQKEQYF
V gene: TRBV20-1; D gene: .; J gene: TRBJ2-5; clone size: .; CDR3 DNA: TGCAGTGCTAGCTCGGAGACCCAGTACTTC; CDR3 protein: CSASSETQYF
V gene: TRBV29-1; D gene: TRBD1; J gene: TRBJ2-3; clone size: .; CDR3 DNA: TGCAGCGACTGTACCGGGACAGGGGGCTTGGATACGCAGTATTTT; CDR3 protein: CSDCTGTGGLDTQYF
V gene: TRBV19; D gene: TRBD1; J gene: TRBJ1-1; clone size: .; CDR3 DNA: TGTGCCAGTATCCCGGACAGGAGCCTCGAGGCTTTCTTT; CDR3 protein: CASIPDRSLEAFF
V gene: TRBV7-9; D gene: TRBD1; J gene: TRBJ1-1; clone size: .; CDR3 DNA: TGTGCTATAAGGGGGCAGGGGGCGCCCCCGCTGGGGAACACTGAAGCTTTCTTT; CDR3 protein: CAIRGQGAPPLGNTEAFF
V gene: TRBV12-3/TRBV12-4; D gene: .; J gene: TRBJ1-1; clone size: once; CDR3 DNA: TGTGCCACCTCTGGCCGGGGAAACACTGAAGCTTTCTTT; CDR3 protein: CATSGRGNTEAFF
V gene: TRBV5-1; D gene: .; J gene: TRBJ2-7; clone size: once; CDR3 DNA: TGCGCCAGCAGCTTGGGTGGCGGGCTCGACGAGCAGTACTTC; CDR3 protein: CASSLGGGLDEQYF
V gene: TRBV30; D gene: .; J gene: TRBJ2-1; clone size: .; CDR3 DNA: TGTGCCTGGAGTTGGTGGGACTCAAGAAACAATGAGCAGTTCTTC; CDR3 protein: CAWSWWDSRNNEQFF
V gene: TRBV28; D gene: .; J gene: TRBJ1-2; clone size: .; CDR3 DNA: TGTGCCAGCAGTTCGTCTGGGGGCGGAGGACCCTATGGCTACACCTTC; CDR3 protein: CASSSSGGGGPYGYTF
V gene: TRBV3-1/TRBV3-2; D gene: .; J gene: TRBJ1-4; clone size: .; CDR3 DNA: TGTGCCAGCAGACAGGGCCCTAATGAAAAACTGTTTTTT; CDR3 protein: CASRQGPNEKLFF
V gene: TRBV9; D gene: .; J gene: TRBJ1-2; clone size: few; CDR3 DNA: TGTGCCAGCAGCGTAGGTCCCCTCCAGGGCTACACCTTC; CDR3 protein: CASSVGPLQGYTF
V gene: TRBV7-9; D gene: .; J gene: TRBJ2-3; clone size: .; CDR3 DNA: TGTGCCAGCAGCCCCCGACAATCAACAGTGCGTCACACAGATACGCAGTATTTT; CDR3 protein: CASSPRQSTVRHTDTQYF
V gene: TRBV11-2; D gene: .; J gene: TRBJ2-2; clone size: few; CDR3 DNA: TGTGCCAGCAGCCCAAAACACCGGGGAGCTGTTTTT; CDR3 protein: CASSPKHRGAVF
V gene: TRBV5-5; D gene: .; J gene: TRBJ1-3; clone size: .; CDR3 DNA: TGTGCCAGCAGCTTGGAAGGGGTAGGGAACACCATATATTTT; CDR3 protein: CASSLEGVGNTIYF